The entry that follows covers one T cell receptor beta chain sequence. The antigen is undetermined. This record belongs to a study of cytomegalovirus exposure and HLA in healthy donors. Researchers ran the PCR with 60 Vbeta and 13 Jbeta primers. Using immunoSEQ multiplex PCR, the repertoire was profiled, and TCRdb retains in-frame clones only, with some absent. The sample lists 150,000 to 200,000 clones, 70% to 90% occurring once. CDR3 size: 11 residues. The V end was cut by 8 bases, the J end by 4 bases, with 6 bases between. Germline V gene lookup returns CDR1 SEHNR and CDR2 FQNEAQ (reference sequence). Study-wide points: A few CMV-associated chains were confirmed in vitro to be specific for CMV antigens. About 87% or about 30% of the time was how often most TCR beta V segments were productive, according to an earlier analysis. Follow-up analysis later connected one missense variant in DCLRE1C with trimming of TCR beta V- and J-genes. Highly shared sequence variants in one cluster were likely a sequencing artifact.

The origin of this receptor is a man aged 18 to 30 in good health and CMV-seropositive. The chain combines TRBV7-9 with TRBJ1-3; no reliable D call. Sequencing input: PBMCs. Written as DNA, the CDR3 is TGTGCCAGCGGCGGGGGAAACACCATATATTTT. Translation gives CASGGGNTIYF. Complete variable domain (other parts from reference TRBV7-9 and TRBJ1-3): DTGVSQNPRHKITKRGQNVTFRCDPISEHNRLYWYRQTLGQGPEFLTYFQNEAQLEKSRLLSDRFSAERPKGSFSTLEIQRTEQGDSAMYLCASGGGNTIYFGEGSWLTVV.